Following are 29 T cell receptor beta chains from one sample sequenced in a study of blood T cell repertoires in COVID-19. TCRdb keeps only in-frame clones here, not all; method: immunoSEQ multiplex PCR. The data contain 62,000 or so clones, more than 75% of them singletons. The source material was peripheral blood. Receptor source: a human donor in a cohort sampled during active COVID-19.

By share, this clone counts as medium-sized (0.01 to 0.1%). CDR3 amino acids: CAISDWDSSGNTIYF. In DNA, the CDR3 is TGTGCCATCAGTGACTGGGACTCCTCTGGAAACACCATATATTTT. The J gene is TRBJ1-3, the V gene TRBV10-3; TRBD1 is a possible D gene (5 bases). This CDR3 has 15 residues. Germline V CDR1 and CDR2: ENHRY, SYGVKD. Trimming took 3 bases from V and 0 from J, leaving 9 bases between them.

This clone was recorded a few times. The chain carries TRBV30 and TRBJ2-7; 7 bases map to TRBD1. Germline CDR1 is GTSNPN and CDR2 is SVGIG (reference sequence). With 1 base clipped from V and 2 bases from J, the junction kept 2 bases outside the gene matches. The CDR3 runs to 13 residues. The CDR3 sequence is CAWSGQGAYEQYF. CDR3 DNA sequence: TGTGCCTGGAGTGGGCAGGGGGCCTACGAGCAGTACTTC.

In its sample, this clone was seen once. The chain employs TRBV18 and TRBJ1-5; D is unresolved. Germline CDR1 is KGHSH and CDR2 is LQKENI. The CDR3 runs 16 residues. The germline V and J ends were trimmed by 3 bases and 3 bases, with 15 bases remaining between them. This chain's CDR3 is CASSPLDRGLNQPQHF. The DNA for the CDR3 is TGTGCCAGCTCACCCCTAGACCGGGGTCTCAATCAGCCCCAGCATTTT.

There are a few counts of this clone. This sample includes further DNA sequences coding for the same CDR3. J is TRBJ1-4 and V is TRBV12-3 or TRBV12-4, with unresolved D. This CDR3 contains 12 residues. V lost 5 bases to trimming and J lost 8 bases, with 9 bases between them. The CDR3 bases are TGTGCCAGCAGTCCAGGAGGGGAAAAACTGTTTTTT. Its protein product is CASSPGGEKLFF.

V and J are TRBV3-1 (or the pseudogene TRBV3-2) and TRBJ2-3; no clear D gene. Germline V gives CDR1 LGHDT, CDR2 YNNKEL (reference sequence). This CDR3 contains 15 residues. Trimming took 0 bases from V and 6 from J, leaving 13 bases between them. In DNA form, the CDR3 reads TGTGCCAGCAGCCAAGATTGGCGAACCGGGGATACGCAGTATTTT. Translated, it gives CASSQDWRTGDTQYF.

The chain links TRBV6-1 to TRBJ2-7; possible D gene TRBD2, 5 bases. V was cut by 1 base and J by 0 bases, with 10 bases left in between. CDR1 is MNHNS, CDR2 SASEGT, per germline. The CDR3 length is 15 residues. As DNA, the CDR3 is TGTGCCAGCAGTGAAGAGGAGGCAAGCTCCTACGAGCAGTACTTC. This codes for CASSEEEASSYEQYF.

In its sample, this clone was seen a few times. The rearrangement links TRBV30 to TRBJ2-7; a possible D gene is TRBD1 (6 bases). The germline V gene encodes CDR1 GTSNPN and CDR2 SVGIG (reference sequence). V lost 3 bases and J 3 bases, leaving 21 bases between the germline ends. The CDR3 consists of 16 residues. The CDR3 DNA reads as TGTGCCTGGAGAGCCCCAAGACAGGCGTTTCGCTACGAGCAGTACTTC. It yields the protein CAWRAPRQAFRYEQYF.

This clone came up a few times. The V gene is TRBV6-6, the J gene TRBJ1-1; a possible D gene is TRBD1 (6 bases). Germline values: CDR1 MNHNY, CDR2 SVGAGI (reference sequence). The CDR3 sequence is 13 residues long. Trimming shortened V by 1 base and J by 3 bases, and 6 bases separated the two germline ends. This CDR3 is CASSYYRDTEAFF. CDR3 bases: TGTGCCAGCAGTTACTACAGGGACACTGAAGCTTTCTTT.

In this sample, this clone turned up a few times. The chain couples TRBV7-9 to TRBJ2-5; TRBD2 is a possible D gene (6 bases). Looked up from germline, CDR1 is SEHNR and CDR2 is FQNEAQ (reference sequence). The V gene lost 6 bases and the J gene lost 4 bases, with 15 bases spanning the gap. The CDR3 spans 14 residues. CDR3 DNA sequence: TGTGCCAGCAGGGGGGACTCAAGGGGAGAGACCCAGTACTTC. Amino acids: CASRGDSRGETQYF.

This chain connects TRBV29-1 to TRBJ1-1, with D possibly being TRBD1 (6 bases). The CDR3 has 12 residues. The V end lost 0 bases, the J end lost 11 bases, and 13 bases lay between the germline ends. Germline CDR1 reads SQVTM; CDR2 reads ANQGSEA. CDR3 region: CSVEDPGDPAFF. In nucleotides, the CDR3 is TGCAGCGTTGAAGATCCAGGGGATCCGGCTTTCTTT.

The chain is built from TRBV6-2 or TRBV6-3 and TRBJ1-1; D possibly corresponds to TRBD1 (5 bases). Trimming removed 1 base from V and 4 bases from J, with 10 bases in between. This CDR3 has 14 residues. From germline, CDR1 is MNHEY and CDR2 SVGEGT. In DNA, the CDR3 is TGTGCCAGCAGTTACTATAGGGGAGGCACTGAAGCTTTCTTT. It specifies CASSYYRGGTEAFF.

J is TRBJ1-2 and V is TRBV6-5, with D possibly matching TRBD1 (6 bases). Trimming took 5 bases from V and 1 from J, leaving 8 bases between them. The CDR3 loop spans 13 amino acids. Germline CDR1 and CDR2: MNHEY and SVGAGI. Written as DNA, the CDR3 is TGTGCCAGCAGTACGACAGGTAACTATGGCTACACCTTC. Its translation is CASSTTGNYGYTF.

The chain combines TRBV3-1 (or the pseudogene TRBV3-2) with TRBJ2-1; 8 nucleotides agree with TRBD2. Per germline, CDR1 LGHDT and CDR2 YNNKEL (reference sequence). This CDR3 spans 15 amino acids. With V trimmed by 4 bases and J by 7 bases, 9 bases remained unmatched. The CDR3 here is CASSPLAGQKNEQFF. CDR3 sequence (DNA): TGTGCCAGCAGCCCTCTAGCGGGTCAGAAGAATGAGCAGTTCTTC.

The J gene is TRBJ2-5, the V gene TRBV2; 14 positions agree with TRBD2. This CDR3 contains 14 residues. Trimming cost V 5 bases and J 8 bases; bases outside gene matches: 4. Germline V lookup: CDR1 SNHLY, CDR2 FYNNEI. CDR3 DNA sequence: TGTGCCAGCAGTCCGGGACTAGCGGGGGATACCCAGTACTTC. Its translation: CASSPGLAGDTQYF.

This clone is a singleton in its sample. V usage is TRBV7-2 and J usage is TRBJ1-1, with 11 bases that match TRBD1. V trimming: 2 bases; J trimming: 5 bases; junction bases outside the gene matches: 4. Per the germline V gene, CDR1 is SGHTA and CDR2 is FQGNSA. The CDR3 spans 15 residues. The chain's CDR3 is CASSLMGQGVTEAFF. DNA for the CDR3: TGTGCCAGCAGCTTAATGGGACAGGGGGTTACTGAAGCTTTCTTT.

This clone has ten or more counts. This chain uses TRBV7-2 with TRBJ1-6; possible D gene TRBD1, 5 bases. V was trimmed by 5 bases and J by 7 bases, leaving 9 bases between them. Germline CDR1 SGHTA, CDR2 FQGNSA. This CDR3 is built from 13 residues. The DNA of the CDR3 is TGTGCCAGCAGCCAGCGGGGGAATTCACCCCTCCACTTT. Protein sequence: CASSQRGNSPLHF.

The genes are TRBV18 and TRBJ2-7; 10 bases match TRBD2. Unmatched junction bases numbered 1, after V lost 2 bases and J lost 3 bases. The V gene's germline CDR1 is KGHSH and CDR2 LQKENI. The CDR3 spans 14 residues. The CDR3 DNA follows: TGTGCCAGCTCACCATCTAGCGGGGGCTACGAGCAGTACTTC. The encoded protein is CASSPSSGGYEQYF. Variable domain in full (rest from reference TRBV18 and TRBJ2-7): NAGVMQNPRHLVRRRGQEARLRCSPMKGHSHVYWYRQLPEEGLKFMVYLQKENIIDESGMPKERFSAEFPKEGPSILRIQQVVRGDSAAYFCASSPSSGGYEQYFGPGTRLTVT.

The chain recombines TRBV2 with TRBJ2-2, with D unclear. There are 15 residues in the CDR3. The germline V gene encodes CDR1 SNHLY and CDR2 FYNNEI. The V end was cut by 4 bases, the J end by 1 base, with 10 bases between. CDR3 residues: CASSVETLNTGELFF. The CDR3 nucleotides read TGTGCCAGCAGTGTGGAGACTTTGAACACCGGGGAGCTGTTTTTT.

The chain recombines TRBV28 with TRBJ1-3; D remains ambiguous. The CDR3 has 15 amino acids. The V end lost 1 base, the J end lost 2 bases, and 9 bases lay between the germline ends. Germline values: CDR1 MDHEN, CDR2 SYDVKM. The CDR3 is CASSLSLTPGNTIYF. CDR3 DNA sequence: TGTGCCAGCAGTTTATCGCTCACTCCTGGAAACACCATATATTTT.

A few counts support this clone. This chain connects TRBV6-1 to TRBJ1-4; 8 bases fit TRBD1. The V gene's germline CDR1 is MNHNS and CDR2 SASEGT. V lost 1 base to trimming and J lost 8 bases; unmatched junction nucleotides: 6. CDR3 length: 15 amino acids. CDR3 sequence reads: CASSEGPRQGEKLFF. In nucleotides, the CDR3 is TGTGCCAGCAGTGAAGGTCCCCGACAGGGGGAAAAACTGTTTTTT.

V is TRBV19 and J is TRBJ2-3; 9 bases align to TRBD2. CDR1 LNHDA and CDR2 SQIVND come from the germline V gene (reference sequence). This CDR3 has 17 residues. After removal of 6 bases from V and 3 bases from J, the junction contained 13 bases not matched to a gene. The CDR3 reads CASSHPRGGGATDTQYF. DNA for the CDR3: TGTGCCAGTAGCCATCCCCGGGGCGGGGGGGCAACAGATACGCAGTATTTT.

V is TRBV2 and J is TRBJ1-6, with D tentatively TRBD1 (5 bases). The CDR3 totals 15 residues. The V gene's germline CDR1 is SNHLY and CDR2 FYNNEI. Trimming left V 6 bases short and J 7 bases short, with 16 bases between. The CDR3 region is CASSGWQGVNSPLHF. As DNA, the CDR3 is TGTGCCAGCAGCGGGTGGCAGGGTGTCAATTCACCCCTCCACTTT.

This sequence joins TRBV3-1 (or the pseudogene TRBV3-2) and TRBJ2-1, with D possibly being TRBD2 (5 bases). The length of the CDR3 is 15 residues. V lost 4 bases, J lost 0 bases, and 10 bases lay in between. Germline V gene data show CDR1 as LGHDT and CDR2 as YNNKEL (reference sequence). The CDR3 DNA sequence: TGTGCCAGCAGCCTTGGACTCCTCTCCTACAATGAGCAGTTCTTC. Translating it yields CASSLGLLSYNEQFF.

This clone was detected only a few times. The CDR3 nucleotides read TGTGCCAGCTCGCCTAATCGACAGGACCGCACAGATACGCAGTATTTT. Protein sequence: CASSPNRQDRTDTQYF. The chain joins TRBV18 to TRBJ2-3; D possibly corresponds to TRBD1 (6 bases). V was shortened by 6 bases and J by 1 base, with 17 bases between the two germline ends. The CDR3 is made up of 16 amino acids. CDR1 is KGHSH and CDR2 is LQKENI in the germline V gene.

This rearrangement joins TRBV28 to TRBJ1-2, with 7 bases fitting TRBD1. The CDR3 extends over 14 amino acids. The junction had 7 bases not matched to a gene; V was cut back by 6 bases and J by 3 bases. Germline CDR1 and CDR2: MDHEN and SYDVKM. The CDR3 sequence is CASRSHRGDYGYTF. The CDR3 DNA follows: TGTGCCAGCAGATCCCACAGGGGCGACTATGGCTACACCTTC.

This CDR3 is CASSQDSFQRGWETQYF. DNA for the CDR3: TGCGCCAGCAGCCAAGATTCTTTCCAGCGGGGATGGGAGACCCAGTACTTC. V gene TRBV4-3 combines with J gene TRBJ2-5, with 7 bases aligning to TRBD2. Germline V gene sequence: CDR1 LGHNA, CDR2 YSLEER. Unmatched junction bases numbered 12, after V lost 0 bases and J lost 5 bases. The CDR3 is 17 amino acids.

Here the CDR3 DNA reads TGTGCCAGCAGACCCGACAGCCTTAATGAAAAACTGTTTTTT. Its protein product is CASRPDSLNEKLFF. The V and J genes are TRBV6-5 and TRBJ1-4; perhaps TRBD1 as D (5 bases). V lost 6 bases and J lost 4, with 12 bases in between. CDR1 and CDR2 (germline): MNHEY, SVGAGI. This CDR3 is 14 amino acids long.

This rearrangement joins TRBV28 to TRBJ2-1; 9 nucleotides agree with TRBD2. This CDR3 spans 15 amino acids. Per germline, CDR1 MDHEN and CDR2 SYDVKM. After removal of 7 bases from V and 4 bases from J, the junction contained 8 bases not matched to a gene. The CDR3: CASTPGGGGYNEQFF. The DNA for the CDR3 is TGTGCCAGCACCCCAGGCGGGGGGGGTTACAATGAGCAGTTCTTC. Based on the CDR3 plus reference TRBV28 and TRBJ2-1, the full variable domain is DVKVTQSSRYLVKRTGEKVFLECVQDMDHENMFWYRQDPGLGLRLIYFSYDVKMKEKGDIPEGYSVSREKKERFSLILESASTNQTSMYLCASTPGGGGYNEQFFGPGTRLTVL.

The J gene is TRBJ2-5, the V gene TRBV18, with TRBD1 matching 7 bases. V was pared by 4 bases and J by 5 bases, with 7 bases of the junction left unmatched. Germline lookup yields CDR1 KGHSH and CDR2 LQKENI. This CDR3 comprises 14 residues. CDR3 DNA: TGTGCCAGCTCACTCTACAGGGGCGGGGAGACCCAGTACTTC. Its translation is CASSLYRGGETQYF.